Listed here are 29 T cell receptor beta chains from one sample, sequenced in a study of T cells after yellow fever vaccination. Via MiXCR, TCRdb re-called the 5' RACE reads, giving one row per CDR3 protein. This sample carries about 350,000 distinct CDR3 sequences, less than 9.5% of them seen once, and the ten largest clones take 17%. The sample was PBMCs, taken more than 35 days after the first yellow fever vaccination. The origin of the receptors is a man aged 18 to 35 who received the YFV17D yellow fever vaccine.

The chain is built from TRBV20-1 and TRBJ2-1, with TRBD1 matching 8 bases. Germline trimming cut 4 bases from V and 7 bases from J; bases unmatched to any gene: 3. Per the germline V gene, CDR1 is DFQATT and CDR2 is SNEGSKA (reference sequence). The CDR3 is 12 residues long. CDR3 coding DNA: TGCAGTGCTACTAGACAGGGGAATGAGCAGTTCTTC. It encodes CSATRQGNEQFF.

This clonotype was observed a few times. The chain uses TRBV7-6 and TRBJ2-1; D tentatively reads TRBD1 or TRBD2 (5 bases each). CDR1 SGHVS and CDR2 FNYEAQ come from the germline V gene. CDR3 length equals 14 residues. V lost 1 base, J lost 6 bases, and 10 bases lay in between. CDR3 sequence (DNA): TGTGCCAGCAGCTTAGAGAGGGGAGCCAATGAGCAGTTCTTC. It yields the protein CASSLERGANEQFF.

This clonotype appeared once. The V gene is TRBV4-1, the J gene TRBJ2-5, with D perhaps TRBD1 (5 bases). CDR3 length: 13 amino acids. Germline V lookup: CDR1 MGHRA, CDR2 YSYEKL. The V gene lost 1 base and the J gene lost 4 bases, with 7 bases spanning the gap. The CDR3 spells CASSQGTLETQYF. The DNA for the CDR3 is TGCGCCAGCAGCCAAGGGACATTAGAGACCCAGTACTTC.

The chain carries TRBV15 and TRBJ2-7; 11 bases are a match to TRBD2. Germline-derived CDR1 and CDR2 are LNHNV and YYDKDF (reference sequence). J gave up 6 bases and V 5 bases, and 9 bases lay outside the gene matches. The CDR3 has 15 residues. The CDR3 is CATSFGTSGKGEQYV. For the CDR3, the DNA is TGTGCCACCAGCTTTGGGACTAGCGGCAAGGGCGAGCAGTACGTC.

This rearrangement joins TRBV5-1 to TRBJ2-7; the D is unclear. CDR1 SGHRS and CDR2 YFSETQ come from the germline V gene. The CDR3 spans 13 residues. Trimming cost V 0 bases and J 3 bases, with 7 bases left between them. CDR3 nucleotides: TGCGCCAGCAGCTTGGACAAGGGCTACGAGCAGTACTTC. Its translation: CASSLDKGYEQYF.

The chain carries TRBV6-5 and TRBJ2-3, with D tentatively TRBD2 (6 bases). With 2 bases removed from V and 2 bases from J, the gap between germline ends came to 11 bases. This CDR3 comprises 15 residues. In germline, CDR1 is MNHEY, CDR2 SVGAGI. CDR3 loop: CASSYELADTDTQYF. As DNA, the CDR3 is TGTGCCAGCAGTTACGAACTAGCAGACACAGATACGCAGTATTTT.

This clonotype was seen many times. The gene calls are TRBV6-1 and TRBJ2-3, with TRBD1 identical over 9 bases. Germline loops: CDR1 MNHNS, CDR2 SASEGT. The CDR3 length is 16 residues. The junction had 8 bases not matched to a gene; V was cut back by 6 bases and J by 1 base. The CDR3 loop reads CASSLGQGIRTDTQYF. The CDR3 region has the DNA TGTGCCAGCAGCCTTGGACAGGGGATTCGCACAGATACGCAGTATTTT.

This sequence joins TRBV9 and TRBJ2-3; possibly TRBD2 for D (7 bases). With 0 bases removed from V and 1 base from J, the gap between germline ends came to 12 bases. From germline, CDR1 is SGDLS and CDR2 YYNGEE. This CDR3 is built from 16 residues. DNA of the CDR3: TGTGCCAGCAGCGTAGGCGGGGGCGACGGCACAGATACGCAGTATTTT. This codes for CASSVGGGDGTDTQYF.

This clonotype has a handful of counts. V gene TRBV14 combines with J gene TRBJ2-7, with D uncertain. This CDR3 comprises 14 residues. V lost 1 base and J lost 6, with 13 bases in between. Germline loops: CDR1 SGHDN, CDR2 FVKESK. CDR3 bases: TGTGCCAGCAGCCAAGTCAGATTTGTCAGCGAGCAGTACTTC. This encodes CASSQVRFVSEQYF.

In its sample, this clonotype was seen a few times. This rearrangement joins TRBV5-1 to TRBJ2-6; D is possibly TRBD1 or TRBD2 (5 bases each). The germline V and J ends were trimmed by 4 bases and 0 bases, with 20 bases remaining between them. The CDR3 extends over 19 amino acids. CDR1 is SGHRS, CDR2 YFSETQ, per germline. The CDR3 sequence is CASSPPLGERGSGANVLTF. In DNA form, the CDR3 reads TGCGCCAGCAGCCCCCCCCTGGGGGAGAGGGGCTCTGGGGCCAACGTCCTGACTTTC.

The chain recombines TRBV5-1 with TRBJ2-1; no clear D gene. Germline CDR1 and CDR2: SGHRS and YFSETQ. The CDR3 consists of 17 residues. With 7 bases removed from V and 0 bases from J, the gap between germline ends came to 20 bases. As DNA, the CDR3 is TGCGCCAGCCGTAATGTAGCCGGGCTGAGCTCCTACAATGAGCAGTTCTTC. It codes for CASRNVAGLSSYNEQFF. Supplemented by reference TRBV5-1 and TRBJ2-1, the full variable domain reads KAGVTQTPRYLIKTRGQQVTLSCSPISGHRSVSWYQQTPGQGLQFLFEYFSETQRNKGNFPGRFSGRQFSNSRSEMNVSTLELGDSALYLCASRNVAGLSSYNEQFFGPGTRLTVL.

This clonotype was detected only a few times. CDR3 bases: TGTGCCAGCAGCCTCGGGGCGCCACGGAATGAAAAACTGTTTTTT. Encoded protein: CASSLGAPRNEKLFF. The J gene is TRBJ1-4, the V gene TRBV7-2; TRBD1 is a possible D gene (5 bases). V was pared by 5 bases and J by 5 bases, with 15 bases between. The CDR3 sequence is 15 residues long. Germline lookup yields CDR1 SGHTA and CDR2 FQGNSA.

This clonotype has only one observation. The chain uses TRBV4-1 and TRBJ1-1; D might be TRBD1 (5 bases). CDR1 and CDR2 from the germline V gene are MGHRA and YSYEKL. V was cut by 0 bases and J by 3 bases, with 11 bases left in between. This CDR3 spans 15 amino acids. The CDR3 nucleotides are TGCGCCAGCAGCCAAGATTCCAGGGATGACACTGAAGCTTTCTTT. Protein product: CASSQDSRDDTEAFF.

This chain links TRBV9 with TRBJ2-7; D possibly matches TRBD1 or TRBD2 (5 bases each). The CDR3 runs to 16 residues. CDR1 SGDLS and CDR2 YYNGEE come from the germline V gene. Trimming pared 6 bases from V and 6 bases from J, leaving 25 bases between. In nucleotides, the CDR3 is TGTGCCAGCACCCAAGGAGGAGTTGGGGAAGGGGCCGAGCAGTACTTC. Its protein is CASTQGGVGEGAEQYF.

This clonotype was picked up a small number of times. The chain uses TRBV4-1 and TRBJ1-6; D might be TRBD1 (6 bases). The V gene's germline CDR1 is MGHRA and CDR2 YSYEKL. The CDR3 runs 15 residues. With 4 bases removed from V and 7 bases from J, the gap between germline ends came to 14 bases. The CDR3 region is CASSRIGGANSPLHF. CDR3 DNA sequence: TGCGCCAGCAGCCGGATCGGGGGCGCGAATTCACCCCTCCACTTT.

This clonotype was found a few times. The chain recombines TRBV20-1 with TRBJ2-1; TRBD2 aligns across 7 bases. The CDR3 is 15 residues long. CDR1 and CDR2 from the germline V gene are DFQATT and SNEGSKA (reference sequence). The V gene end was trimmed by 6 bases and the J gene end by 6 bases; junction bases not matched to a gene: 14. The CDR3 DNA reads as TGCAGTGCAAAAAAGGCAGCTAGCGGTATCAATGAGCAGTTCTTC. As protein: CSAKKAASGINEQFF.

V and J are TRBV3-1 and TRBJ2-1; 7 nucleotides match TRBD1. The CDR3 loop spans 14 amino acids. V lost 8 bases to trimming and J lost 4 bases; unmatched junction nucleotides: 8. CDR1 is LGHDT, CDR2 YNNKEL, per germline (reference sequence). CDR3 loop: CASVTGVEYNEQFF. Written as DNA, the CDR3 is TGTGCCAGCGTAACAGGGGTAGAATACAATGAGCAGTTCTTC.

The chain recombines TRBV20-1 with TRBJ2-3, with TRBD2 matching 7 bases. The CDR3 loop spans 15 amino acids. V was pared by 0 bases and J by 6 bases, with 9 bases of the junction left unmatched. Germline V gene lookup returns CDR1 DFQATT and CDR2 SNEGSKA (reference sequence). DNA for the CDR3: TGCAGTGCTAGAGATCGGACTAGGTCGAGGGATACGCAGTATTTT. This sequence encodes CSARDRTRSRDTQYF.

This clonotype was seen more than once but under ten times. V gene TRBV7-2 combines with J gene TRBJ2-5, with 7 bases lining up with TRBD1. With 5 bases clipped from V and 4 bases from J, the junction kept 7 bases outside the gene matches. CDR1 SGHTA and CDR2 FQGNSA come from the germline V gene. The CDR3 covers 14 residues. The CDR3 nucleotides read TGTGCCAGCAGCCCCCCTTACAGGGGAGAGACCCAGTACTTC. It specifies CASSPPYRGETQYF.

The chain has TRBV4-3 and TRBJ1-3, with a possible D match to TRBD1 (6 bases). Trimming took off 3 bases at V and 0 bases at J, with 18 bases between the two ends. This CDR3 contains 18 residues. Germline V gene data show CDR1 as LGHNA and CDR2 as YSLEER. DNA of the CDR3: TGCGCCAGCAGCCAGGCCTACGGACAGCTCTCCTCTGGAAACACCATATATTTT. This translates into CASSQAYGQLSSGNTIYF.

The chain links TRBV4-1 to TRBJ2-2; D is undetermined. CDR1 and CDR2 (germline): MGHRA, YSYEKL. CDR3 length: 13 amino acids. V was trimmed by 6 bases and J by 0 bases, leaving 5 bases between them. This CDR3 reads CASRFTNTGELFF. As DNA, the CDR3 is TGCGCCAGCAGGTTCACGAACACCGGGGAGCTGTTTTTT.

This clonotype was detected only a few times. The chain uses TRBV6-4 and TRBJ2-5, with TRBD1 matching over 12 bases. CDR1 is MRHNA and CDR2 is SNTAGT in the germline V gene. Unmatched junction bases numbered 3, after V lost 0 bases and J lost 4 bases. CDR3 length: 16 amino acids. The chain's CDR3 is CASSDSGQGAGETQYF. The CDR3 DNA is TGTGCCAGCAGTGACTCGGGACAGGGGGCCGGAGAGACCCAGTACTTC.

This chain joins TRBV5-1 and TRBJ1-1, with D maybe TRBD1 (5 bases). Germline CDR1 reads SGHRS; CDR2 reads YFSETQ. This CDR3 comprises 14 residues. Deletions cut 7 bases from V and 3 bases from J, with 16 bases between. CDR3 loop: CASGSGSGDTEAFF. Written as DNA, the CDR3 is TGCGCCAGCGGGTCAGGGAGTGGGGACACTGAAGCTTTCTTT.

This clonotype has only a few counts. V and J are TRBV5-1 and TRBJ2-5; D not resolved. V shed 1 base and J shed 5 bases, with 15 bases lying between them. Germline CDR1 reads SGHRS; CDR2 reads YFSETQ. This CDR3 spans 15 amino acids. This CDR3 is CASSLRSGLRETQYF. The CDR3 DNA reads TGCGCCAGCAGCTTGAGGTCAGGATTGAGGGAGACCCAGTACTTC.

A few counts support this clonotype. The chain is built from TRBV7-9 and TRBJ1-5; a possible D gene is TRBD1 (5 bases). V dropped 5 bases and J dropped 10 bases, with 15 bases sitting between them. The CDR3 totals 13 residues. Germline V gives CDR1 SEHNR, CDR2 FQNEAQ (reference sequence). In DNA form, the CDR3 reads TGTGCCAGCAGCCCTATGTGGGGGAGTCCCCAGCATTTT. It is translated as CASSPMWGSPQHF.

Notes on this clonotype: An end of the junction does not agree with germline; a read error may underlie this. This rearrangement joins TRBV7-7 to TRBJ2-3; 9 nucleotides agree with TRBD2. The CDR3 is made up of 16 amino acids. In germline, CDR1 is SSHAT, CDR2 FNYEAQ (reference sequence). CDR3 protein: CASSLGGGGGTDTQYF. The CDR3 DNA is TGTGCTAGCAGCTTAGGAGGCGGGGGGGGCACAGATACGCAGTATTTT.

The chain joins TRBV5-1 to TRBJ1-2, with TRBD1 matching over 7 bases. This CDR3 spans 13 amino acids. V lost 4 bases and J lost 5; bases outside the gene matches: 5. Germline-derived CDR1 and CDR2 are SGHRS and YFSETQ. The DNA of the CDR3 is TGCGCCAGCAGCACCGGACAGGAGTATGGCTACACCTTC. Residues: CASSTGQEYGYTF.

This clonotype appeared many times. CDR3 nucleotide sequence: TGTGCCAGCACCCCAAGACCCACAGGGCACACTGAAGCTTTCTTT. It encodes CASTPRPTGHTEAFF. This chain links TRBV6-5 with TRBJ1-1, with D possibly TRBD1 on 6 matching bases. Germline V gives CDR1 MNHEY, CDR2 SVGAGI. CDR3 size: 15 residues. Deletions cut 7 bases from V and 3 bases from J, with 18 bases between.

The V call is TRBV15, the J call TRBJ2-5; D ambiguous. The CDR3 spans 13 residues. The germline V gene has CDR1 LNHNV and CDR2 YYDKDF (reference sequence). Trimming left V 9 bases short and J 5 bases short, with 16 bases between. This chain's CDR3 is CATRRARRETQYF. Here the CDR3 DNA reads TGTGCCACGCGGCGCGCACGTAGGGAGACCCAGTACTTC.